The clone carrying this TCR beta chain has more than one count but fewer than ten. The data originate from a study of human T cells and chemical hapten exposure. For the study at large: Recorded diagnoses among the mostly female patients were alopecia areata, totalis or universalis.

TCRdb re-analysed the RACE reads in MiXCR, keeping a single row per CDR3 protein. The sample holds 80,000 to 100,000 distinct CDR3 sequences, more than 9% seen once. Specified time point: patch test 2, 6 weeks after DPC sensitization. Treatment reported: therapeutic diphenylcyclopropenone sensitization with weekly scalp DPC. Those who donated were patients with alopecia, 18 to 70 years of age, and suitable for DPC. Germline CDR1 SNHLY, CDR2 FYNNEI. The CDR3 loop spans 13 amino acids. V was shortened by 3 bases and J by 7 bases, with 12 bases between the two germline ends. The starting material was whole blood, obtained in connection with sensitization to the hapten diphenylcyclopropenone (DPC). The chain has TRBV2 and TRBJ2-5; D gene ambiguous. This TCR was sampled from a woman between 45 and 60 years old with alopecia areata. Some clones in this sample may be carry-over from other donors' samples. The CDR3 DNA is TGTGCCAGCAGTGAGGGGTCTACTGGGACCCAGTACTTC. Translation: CASSEGSTGTQYF.